The 24 T cell receptor beta chains reported below all come from one sample, sequenced in a study of a mutant IDH1 vaccine in newly diagnosed glioma. Time point specified: week 35, safety follow-up. A 20-mer mutant IDH1 peptide at 300 ug was injected subcutaneously with topical imiquimod. Sequenced by immunoSEQ multiplex PCR; TCRdb stores in-frame clones only, minus some. The table has approximately 60,000 clones, about 74% seen once. These TCRs' antigens remain unknown. The source material was PBMCs, sampled from a glioma patient whose treatment included an IDH1 peptide vaccine. These receptors were collected from a man between 45 and 60 years old with glioma.

The genes are TRBV6-6 and TRBJ1-1; D is possibly TRBD1 (5 bases). Germline V gives CDR1 MNHNY, CDR2 SVGAGI (reference sequence). V dropped 0 bases and J dropped 7 bases, with 12 bases sitting between them. The CDR3 totals 14 residues. CDR3 sequence: CASSYSPDSFEAFF. CDR3 coding DNA: TGTGCCAGCAGTTACTCGCCCGACAGTTTTGAAGCTTTCTTT.

J is TRBJ1-5 and V is TRBV5-4, with 8 bases that match TRBD1. The CDR3 sequence is 15 residues long. Germline loops: CDR1 SGHNT, CDR2 YYREEE (reference sequence). Losses at the gene ends were 4 bases for V and 3 bases for J; bases not matched to a gene: 6. CDR3 loop: CASSPGQGNNQPQHF. The CDR3 DNA is TGTGCCAGCAGCCCAGGACAGGGAAACAATCAGCCCCAGCATTTT.

V and J are TRBV6-5 and TRBJ1-1; TRBD1 agrees at 9 bases. After removal of 6 bases from V and 6 bases from J, the junction contained 8 bases not matched to a gene. Germline V gene data show CDR1 as MNHEY and CDR2 as SVGAGI. The CDR3 sequence is 14 residues long. Written as DNA, the CDR3 is TGTGCCAGCAGCTCCGGGACAGGGTTATCTGAAGCTTTCTTT. It translates to CASSSGTGLSEAFF.

The chain employs TRBV13 and TRBJ2-3; no reliable D call. Per the germline V gene, CDR1 is PRHDT and CDR2 is FYEKMQ (reference sequence). V was pared by 5 bases and J by 4 bases, with 7 bases between. The CDR3 totals 12 residues. The CDR3 is CASSPLSDTQYF. DNA of the CDR3: TGTGCCAGCAGCCCGTTATCAGATACGCAGTATTTT.

The chain links TRBV6-4 to TRBJ1-2; unclear D gene. Germline V gene lookup returns CDR1 MRHNA and CDR2 SNTAGT. The V end lost 6 bases, the J end lost 3 bases, and 11 bases lay between the germline ends. This CDR3 spans 13 amino acids. The CDR3 loop reads CASREGPDYGYTF. Here the CDR3 DNA reads TGTGCCAGCAGGGAGGGTCCGGACTATGGCTACACCTTC.

The V and J genes are TRBV5-6 and TRBJ1-2; no firm D call. V was pared by 2 bases and J by 5 bases, with 10 bases between. CDR3 size: 13 residues. Germline V gives CDR1 SGHDT, CDR2 YYEEEE. The CDR3 DNA sequence: TGTGCCAGCAGCTTTCAGAACATTTATGGCTACACCTTC. This gives the protein CASSFQNIYGYTF.

The chain joins TRBV6-5 to TRBJ2-7; 8 nucleotides line up with TRBD2. The V gene end was trimmed by 11 bases and the J gene end by 6 bases; junction bases not matched to a gene: 18. This CDR3 contains 15 residues. Germline loops: CDR1 MNHEY, CDR2 SVGAGI. The CDR3 spells CASSGGARRLLEQYF. CDR3 DNA sequence: TGTGCCTCGAGCGGGGGCGCGAGAAGGTTGCTCGAGCAGTACTTC.

This rearrangement joins TRBV30 to TRBJ2-1, with D unresolved. Germline V gene lookup returns CDR1 GTSNPN and CDR2 SVGIG (reference sequence). Trimming shortened V by 5 bases and J by 0 bases, and 11 bases separated the two germline ends. The CDR3 runs to 14 residues. The CDR3 DNA reads as TGTGCCTGGCGTGGCGTAAGCTCCTACAATGAGCAGTTCTTC. It yields the protein CAWRGVSSYNEQFF.

The chain carries TRBV2 and TRBJ2-7; TRBD2 agrees at 7 bases. The V gene's germline CDR1 is SNHLY and CDR2 FYNNEI. V lost 3 bases, J lost 5 bases, and 4 bases stayed unmatched. The CDR3 is made up of 13 amino acids. The CDR3 bases are TGTGCCAGCAGTGATCGAAGCGGGAACGAGCAGTACTTC. This translates into CASSDRSGNEQYF.

The V and J genes are TRBV9 and TRBJ1-2; TRBD1 matches at 8 bases. The V gene end was trimmed by 2 bases and the J gene end by 4 bases; junction bases not matched to a gene: 10. This CDR3 is 16 amino acids long. Per the germline V gene, CDR1 is SGDLS and CDR2 is YYNGEE. The CDR3 protein is CASSVRPGGAPYGYTF. CDR3 nucleotide sequence: TGTGCCAGCAGCGTTCGTCCAGGGGGCGCGCCCTATGGCTACACCTTC.

This clone was counted a few times. The chain uses TRBV7-2 and TRBJ1-4; the D is unclear. Germline loops: CDR1 SGHTA, CDR2 FQGNSA. CDR3 length equals 14 residues. V was pared by 3 bases and J by 4 bases, with 9 bases between. The CDR3 nucleotides are TGTGCCAGCAGCTTGCGAGGGAATAATGAAAAACTGTTTTTT. Protein: CASSLRGNNEKLFF.

The chain uses TRBV30 and TRBJ2-1, with unresolved D. Trimming stripped 2 bases from V and 7 bases from J, with 15 bases between. The germline V gene has CDR1 GTSNPN and CDR2 SVGIG (reference sequence). The CDR3 covers 14 residues. In DNA form, the CDR3 reads TGTGCCTGGAGTCCTACCTCGGGCGAGAATGAGCAGTTCTTC. Amino acids: CAWSPTSGENEQFF.

The V gene is TRBV7-9, the J gene TRBJ2-5; the match to TRBD1 covers 8 bases. Per the germline V gene, CDR1 is SEHNR and CDR2 is FQNEAQ (reference sequence). V trimming: 5 bases; J trimming: 1 base; junction bases outside the gene matches: 6. The CDR3 is made up of 15 amino acids. The CDR3 protein is CASSPDRVGQETQYF. CDR3 DNA sequence: TGTGCCAGCAGCCCGGACAGGGTCGGCCAAGAGACCCAGTACTTC.

The chain couples TRBV6-6 to TRBJ1-2, with D possibly being TRBD1 (5 bases). The germline CDR1 and CDR2 sequences are MNHNY and SVGAGI (reference sequence). V gave up 6 bases and J gave up 5 bases, with 16 bases separating them. This CDR3 is built from 14 residues. The CDR3 DNA is TGTGCCAGCAGCCCCCCGGGACTTCTGTATGGCTACACCTTC. Translated, it gives CASSPPGLLYGYTF.

This clone was seen a few times. The rearrangement uses TRBV5-1 and TRBJ1-3; the D gene is possibly TRBD1 (5 bases). The germline V gene has CDR1 SGHRS and CDR2 YFSETQ. Trimming took 4 bases from V and 4 from J, leaving 12 bases between them. The CDR3 is 14 amino acids. The CDR3 loop is CASSAGGAGNTIYF. CDR3 in DNA: TGCGCCAGCAGCGCCGGGGGAGCCGGAAACACCATATATTTT.

The genes are TRBV4-1 and TRBJ1-4; D uncertain. The ends were cut back, 9 bases at V and 3 bases at J, with 11 bases in the middle. Germline V gene sequence: CDR1 MGHRA, CDR2 YSYEKL. This CDR3 spans 13 amino acids. The CDR3 coding sequence is TGCGCCAGTGCACGGCAGTCTAATGAAAAACTGTTTTTT. Protein: CASARQSNEKLFF.

The CDR3 coding sequence is TGTGCCAGCAGCCTCGGCGTGATCAATGAGCAGTTCTTC. Translation gives CASSLGVINEQFF. The rearrangement uses TRBV7-8 and TRBJ2-1, with D hard to call. The CDR3 has 13 residues. Deletions cut 5 bases from V and 6 bases from J, with 11 bases between. Looked up from germline, CDR1 is SGHVS and CDR2 is FQNEAQ.

This clone was counted a single time. The chain links TRBV19 to TRBJ2-5, with TRBD1 matching over 8 bases. With 5 bases clipped from V and 4 bases from J, the junction kept 9 bases outside the gene matches. This CDR3 has 15 amino acids. Per germline, CDR1 LNHDA and CDR2 SQIVND (reference sequence). The DNA for the CDR3 is TGTGCCAGTAGTCGAAATCAGGGGGCTAGAGAGACCCAGTACTTC. This encodes CASSRNQGARETQYF.

This clone was observed once. CDR3 nucleotide sequence: TGCGCCAGCAGCTTGGGACAGGGCTTAAATCAGCCCCAGCATTTT. This encodes CASSLGQGLNQPQHF. V is TRBV5-1 and J is TRBJ1-5; TRBD1 agrees at 7 bases. V was pared by 0 bases and J by 4 bases, with 4 bases of the junction left unmatched. The germline V gene encodes CDR1 SGHRS and CDR2 YFSETQ. CDR3 length: 15 amino acids.

The rearrangement uses TRBV16 and TRBJ1-2, with D possibly being TRBD1 (5 bases). Deletions cut 2 bases from V and 5 bases from J, with 15 bases between. CDR1 and CDR2 (germline): KGHSY, FQNENV. There are 15 residues in the CDR3. Written as DNA, the CDR3 is TGTGCCAGCAGCCAAAAGGTGTCGGACACTTATGGCTACACCTTC. Translated: CASSQKVSDTYGYTF.

V is TRBV6-6 and J is TRBJ1-4; TRBD1 matches 11 bases. The CDR3 totals 15 residues. V shed 8 bases, J shed 0 bases, and the junction held 2 bases outside the gene matches. Germline loops: CDR1 MNHNY, CDR2 SVGAGI (reference sequence). CDR3 sequence (DNA): TGTGCCAGCCTGGGACAGGGGGCAACTAATGAAAAACTGTTTTTT. Translation: CASLGQGATNEKLFF.

The chain recombines TRBV6-5 with TRBJ1-1; 7 bases align to TRBD1. Germline V CDR1 and CDR2: MNHEY, SVGAGI. This CDR3 contains 13 residues. J lost 0 bases, V lost 5 bases, and 0 bases had no gene match. The CDR3 DNA reads TGTGCCAGCAGTCAGGGGGTGAACACTGAAGCTTTCTTT. It codes for CASSQGVNTEAFF.

This clone is deemed medium-sized. The chain couples TRBV5-1 to TRBJ2-7; 8 bases align to TRBD1. Germline V gene lookup returns CDR1 SGHRS and CDR2 YFSETQ. With 0 bases clipped from V and 2 bases from J, the junction kept 7 bases outside the gene matches. The CDR3 is 16 amino acids. CDR3 coding DNA: TGCGCCAGCAGCTTGGACAGGGGGGAACTTCCCTACGAGCAGTACTTC. This translates into CASSLDRGELPYEQYF.

J is TRBJ2-5 and V is TRBV4-1, with a weak D call TRBD1 (7 bases). This CDR3 has 17 residues. Germline loops: CDR1 MGHRA, CDR2 YSYEKL. V lost 1 base and J 5 bases, leaving 20 bases between the germline ends. This CDR3 reads CASSQAPRGGGKETQYF. In DNA, the CDR3 is TGCGCCAGCAGCCAAGCTCCCCGCGGAGGGGGCAAGGAGACCCAGTACTTC.